A single sample is the source of the 16 T cell receptor beta chains below, sequenced in a study of control samples from healthy donors and cancer patients. The method was immunoSEQ multiplex PCR; TCRdb's version includes in-frame clones alone and lacks a portion of them. The sample consists of about 100,000 clones, roughly 90% of them appearing once. Sequencing used blood. The origin of the receptors is a man younger than 40 in good health.

The chain has TRBV29-1 and TRBJ2-1; no definite D call. This CDR3 contains 13 residues. V shed 6 bases and J shed 3 bases, with 12 bases lying between them. Germline V lookup: CDR1 SQVTM, CDR2 ANQGSEA. As DNA, the CDR3 is TGCAGCGTGGTGACAAGCTACTACAATGAGCAGTTCTTC. Amino acid sequence: CSVVTSYYNEQFF.

This chain uses TRBV2 with TRBJ1-2; a possible D gene is TRBD1 (5 bases). The CDR3 sequence is 13 residues long. The V gene lost 10 bases and the J gene lost 3 bases, with 15 bases spanning the gap. Germline CDR1 is SNHLY and CDR2 is FYNNEI. The chain's CDR3 is CAIGTTYYYGYTF. CDR3 DNA sequence: TGTGCCATAGGGACTACCTACTACTATGGCTACACCTTC.

The rearrangement links TRBV5-5 to TRBJ2-1; a weak D match, TRBD2 (5 bases). This CDR3 contains 14 residues. Germline CDR1 is SGHKS and CDR2 is YYEKEE (reference sequence). V lost 1 base and J lost 7, with 12 bases in between. CDR3: CASSLSGGDNEQFF. CDR3 nucleotides: TGTGCCAGCAGCTTGAGCGGAGGTGATAATGAGCAGTTCTTC. The whole variable domain, filled in from reference TRBV5-5 and TRBJ2-1, reads DAGVTQSPTHLIKTRGQQVTLRCSPISGHKSVSWYQQVLGQGPQFIFQYYEKEERGRGNFPDRFSARQFPNYSSELNVNALLLGDSALYLCASSLSGGDNEQFFGPGTRLTVL.

Comments on this clone: It is unclear where the CDR3 begins or ends on the DNA, so no DNA is shown, and the CDR3 is as TCRdb lists it. The chain couples TRBV21-1 to TRBJ2-3. TRBV21-1 is given as a pseudogene. Including both end residues, the CDR3 is 17 amino acids long. The CDR3 protein is CASSPSRFGTGTDTQYF.

The chain uses TRBV28 and TRBJ2-7; TRBD1 might be the D (8 bases). V lost 5 bases to trimming and J lost 4 bases, with 18 bases between them. Germline lookup yields CDR1 MDHEN and CDR2 SYDVKM. The CDR3 is 15 residues long. The CDR3 nucleotides read TGTGCCAGCAGTACCCGACAGGGGAGGGTGTACGAGCAGTACTTC. Translating gives CASSTRQGRVYEQYF.

This chain joins TRBV7-6 and TRBJ1-1; D unclear. Germline V lookup: CDR1 SGHVS, CDR2 FNYEAQ. The CDR3 is 15 residues long. The ends were cut back, 1 base at V and 3 bases at J, with 12 bases in the middle. In DNA, the CDR3 is TGTGCCAGCAGCTTAGGAGGTCGGGTGTACACTGAAGCTTTCTTT. It is translated as CASSLGGRVYTEAFF.

V is TRBV7-9 and J is TRBJ2-6; possibly TRBD1 for D (6 bases). The CDR3 length is 16 residues. With 1 base removed from V and 2 bases from J, the gap between germline ends came to 9 bases. The germline gives CDR1 SEHNR, CDR2 FQNEAQ (reference sequence). CDR3 residues: CASSLDHRAGANVLTF. CDR3 bases: TGTGCCAGCAGCTTAGACCACAGGGCTGGGGCCAACGTCCTGACTTTC.

CDR3 coding DNA: TGTGCCACCAGTGACCCTAGAGGGGACTATGGCTACACCTTC. Residues: CATSDPRGDYGYTF. The chain couples TRBV24-1 to TRBJ1-2, with D perhaps TRBD1 (5 bases). The CDR3 contains 14 residues. Germline CDR1 KGHDR, CDR2 SFDVKD. V lost 4 bases and J lost 3, with 11 bases in between.

There are a few counts of this clone. The rearrangement links TRBV11-3 to TRBJ2-1, with a weak D call TRBD1 (5 bases). The germline V and J ends were trimmed by 1 base and 5 bases, with 6 bases remaining between them. The germline V gene has CDR1 SGHNT and CDR2 YENEEA. CDR3 length: 13 amino acids. CDR3 amino acids: CASSLGQHNEQFF. DNA of the CDR3: TGTGCCAGCAGCTTAGGACAGCACAATGAGCAGTTCTTC.

To note about this clone: The junction shows a germline mismatch at one end, possibly a read error. The chain employs TRBV7-8 and TRBJ2-3, with a possible D match to TRBD2 (6 bases). This CDR3 region has 11 residues. The germline V gene has CDR1 SGHVS and CDR2 FQNEAQ. In nucleotides, the CDR3 is TGTGCCAGCAGCTCCGGGACTGGGTCTAACTTT. This codes for CASSSGTGSNF.

The chain uses TRBV5-5 and TRBJ1-1; TRBD1 might be the D (6 bases). The CDR3 has 14 amino acids. V gave up 4 bases and J gave up 5 bases, with 15 bases separating them. Germline assignment: CDR1 SGHKS and CDR2 YYEKEE (reference sequence). CDR3 loop: CASSGVGAGTEAFF. The CDR3 bases are TGTGCCAGCAGCGGCGTGGGGGCCGGGACTGAAGCTTTCTTT.

The V and J genes are TRBV7-8 and TRBJ2-2; D is perhaps TRBD2 (6 bases). CDR3 length: 17 residues. V was shortened by 5 bases and J by 0 bases, with 16 bases between the two germline ends. In germline, CDR1 is SGHVS, CDR2 FQNEAQ. The CDR3 DNA reads TGTGCCAGCAGCGGTCGGAGGGCGGCAACGAACACCGGGGAGCTGTTTTTT. Its translation is CASSGRRAATNTGELFF.

This chain uses TRBV25-1 with TRBJ2-5, with D tentatively TRBD1 (6 bases). Germline CDR1 and CDR2: MGHDK and SYGVNS. With 2 bases removed from V and 2 bases from J, the gap between germline ends came to 12 bases. The CDR3 has 15 residues. This chain's CDR3 is CASSETRTAQETQYF. Here the CDR3 DNA reads TGTGCCAGCAGTGAAACCCGGACAGCGCAAGAGACCCAGTACTTC.

This rearrangement joins TRBV4-3 to TRBJ2-3, with no clear D. Trimming pared 1 base from V and 6 bases from J, leaving 11 bases between. The CDR3 is 14 residues long. Germline V gene sequence: CDR1 LGHNA, CDR2 YSLEER. CDR3 DNA: TGCGCCAGCAGCCAAGTCGCCTTCGAGGATACGCAGTATTTT. Encoded protein: CASSQVAFEDTQYF.

This clone appeared once. The genes are TRBV7-6 and TRBJ2-6; maybe TRBD2 (6 bases). V shed 1 base and J shed 4 bases, with 14 bases lying between them. Germline V gene data show CDR1 as SGHVS and CDR2 as FNYEAQ. CDR3 size: 17 residues. The CDR3 is CASSLVSGGDGANVLTF. The CDR3 bases are TGTGCCAGCAGCTTAGTTTCAGGCGGGGACGGGGCCAACGTCCTGACTTTC.

The chain is built from TRBV6-1 and TRBJ2-3; 8 nucleotides align to TRBD1. Losses at the gene ends were 3 bases for V and 6 bases for J; bases not matched to a gene: 14. This CDR3 has 17 amino acids. The germline gives CDR1 MNHNS, CDR2 SASEGT. CDR3 sequence reads: CASSDPTGARPQDTQYF. The CDR3 coding sequence is TGTGCCAGCAGTGATCCGACAGGGGCCAGGCCTCAGGATACGCAGTATTTT.